The 11 T cell receptor beta chains below were found in one sample sequenced in a study of cytomegalovirus exposure and HLA in healthy donors. Sequenced by immunoSEQ multiplex PCR; TCRdb stores in-frame clones only, minus some. The profile shows about 280,000 clones, approximately 88% of them singletons. The sample was PBMCs. These receptors all stem from a woman aged 18-29 years in good health and CMV-seronegative.

The chain carries TRBV27 and TRBJ1-1; tentatively, D is TRBD1 (6 bases). V was pared by 5 bases and J by 4 bases, with 14 bases between. The CDR3 sequence is 14 residues long. Germline V gene sequence: CDR1 MNHEY, CDR2 SMNVEV (reference sequence). The CDR3 DNA sequence: TGTGCCAGCAGTGCGGGGGCGTATGGCACTGAAGCTTTCTTT. This encodes CASSAGAYGTEAFF.

The sample holds one count of this clone. This sequence joins TRBV10-1 and TRBJ2-1, with 7 bases that match TRBD2. The V and J ends lost 3 bases and 8 bases, in that order; junction bases with no gene match: 4. The CDR3 has 13 amino acids. Germline V gene data show CDR1 as WNHNN and CDR2 as SYGVQD (reference sequence). Written as DNA, the CDR3 is TGCGCCAGCAGTGAACGTACTAGCGATGAGCAGTTCTTC. As protein: CASSERTSDEQFF.

The chain links TRBV7-2 to TRBJ1-5; D possibly corresponds to TRBD1 (5 bases). Trimming pared 5 bases from V and 6 bases from J, leaving 14 bases between. CDR1 and CDR2 from the germline V gene are SGHTA and FQGNSA. The CDR3 sequence is 14 residues long. CDR3 sequence (DNA): TGTGCCAGCAGCCCGCAGGGCAACGGTCAGCCCCAGCATTTT. It is translated as CASSPQGNGQPQHF. Supplemented by reference TRBV7-2 and TRBJ1-5, the full variable domain reads GAGVSQSPSNKVTEKGKDVELRCDPISGHTALYWYRQSLGQGLEFLIYFQGNSAPDKSGLPSDRFSAERTGGSVSTLTIQRTQQEDSAVYLCASSPQGNGQPQHFGDGTRLSIL.

The chain couples TRBV13 to TRBJ2-4; 7 positions match TRBD2. This CDR3 contains 13 residues. The V gene's germline CDR1 is PRHDT and CDR2 FYEKMQ (reference sequence). V shed 11 bases and J 0 bases; nucleotides not matched to a gene: 4. DNA of the CDR3: TGTGCCCGCCGGGGGGTAGCCAAAAACATTCAGTACTTC. Amino acids: CARRGVAKNIQYF.

The chain has TRBV5-6 and TRBJ2-3; TRBD2 aligns across 7 bases. V lost 2 bases to trimming and J lost 5 bases; unmatched junction nucleotides: 5. CDR1 is SGHDT and CDR2 is YYEEEE in the germline V gene. This CDR3 spans 14 amino acids. DNA of the CDR3: TGTGCCAGCAGCTTTGGGGGAGGGCAAGATACGCAGTATTTT. Protein: CASSFGGGQDTQYF.

The gene calls are TRBV5-1 and TRBJ2-7; maybe TRBD1 (6 bases). The germline CDR1 and CDR2 sequences are SGHRS and YFSETQ. With 0 bases removed from V and 0 bases from J, the gap between germline ends came to 13 bases. This CDR3 is built from 16 residues. In DNA form, the CDR3 reads TGCGCCAGCAGCTTGGGTTTGGACAGCCCCTCCTACGAGCAGTACTTC. Translating gives CASSLGLDSPSYEQYF.

This clone was seen only a few times. The V and J genes are TRBV6-6 and TRBJ1-2; 7 nucleotides match TRBD1. Germline V gene lookup returns CDR1 MNHNY and CDR2 SVGAGI (reference sequence). The CDR3 sequence is 14 residues long. V dropped 7 bases and J dropped 4; count of bases not matched to a gene: 9. CDR3 sequence (DNA): TGTGCCAGCATAGCCAGGGACAGTATCTATGGCTACACCTTC. This codes for CASIARDSIYGYTF.

For this clone: This same CDR3 is encoded by further DNA sequences in the sample. The chain is built from TRBV28 and TRBJ1-1; no reliable D call. CDR3 length: 14 amino acids. CDR1 and CDR2 from the germline V gene are MDHEN and SYDVKM. V lost 1 base, J lost 1 base, and 7 bases lay in between. The CDR3 DNA reads TGTGCCAGCAGTTTATTGGGAGGGAACACTGAAGCTTTCTTT. Translating it yields CASSLLGGNTEAFF.

This chain links TRBV7-9 with TRBJ1-2; possible D gene TRBD1, 5 bases. V was pared by 4 bases and J by 8 bases, with 17 bases between. Germline V gene lookup returns CDR1 SEHNR and CDR2 FQNEAQ (reference sequence). This CDR3 has 14 amino acids. The CDR3 spells CASSSGMVFLGYTF. CDR3 in DNA: TGTGCCAGCAGCTCAGGGATGGTCTTTTTGGGCTACACCTTC.

The chain couples TRBV7-6 to TRBJ2-7; TRBD1 is a possible D gene (5 bases). Germline lookup yields CDR1 SGHVS and CDR2 FNYEAQ. This CDR3 has 16 residues. The V and J ends lost 1 base and 3 bases respectively, with 16 bases between them. The CDR3 protein is CASSLGARAVDYEQYF. DNA for the CDR3: TGTGCCAGCAGCTTAGGGGCCAGGGCGGTAGACTACGAGCAGTACTTC.

The CDR3 is CASSLKAASNYGYTF. DNA of the CDR3: TGTGCCAGCAGCTTGAAAGCCGCGTCGAACTATGGCTACACCTTC. The gene calls are TRBV5-6 and TRBJ1-2; D not certain. V was trimmed by 1 base and J by 2 bases, leaving 12 bases between them. Germline V CDR1 and CDR2: SGHDT, YYEEEE. There are 15 residues in the CDR3.